This T cell receptor (beta chain) was profiled in a study of cytomegalovirus exposure and HLA in healthy donors. Overall study findings and caveats: The study designated about 160 TCR beta chains cytomegalovirus-associated. Cytomegalovirus status, reportedly, was diagnosed with high specificity and sensitivity by the classifier. According to an earlier analysis, most TCR beta V segments yielded productive rearrangements about 90% or about 30% of the time. It was assumed in the presence/absence analyses that sequencing depth was roughly uniform across donors.

The PCR made use of 60 Vbeta and 13 Jbeta primers. Here immunoSEQ multiplex PCR was the method, and the copy in TCRdb shows in-frame clones only, minus some. This table holds roughly 99,000 clones, about 74% found once. The germline V gene has CDR1 SGHRS and CDR2 YFSETQ. The V end was cut by 0 bases, the J end by 6 bases, with 7 bases between. This CDR3 has 12 amino acids. On this clone: Its antigen is still unknown.

The V call is TRBV5-1, the J call TRBJ2-7; D gene unclear. The origin of this receptor is a woman in her thirties or forties in good health and CMV-seropositive. The sample comprised PBMCs. The CDR3 region has the DNA TGCGCCAGCAGCTTGGCCGGGTTCGAGCAGTACTTC. This sequence encodes CASSLAGFEQYF.